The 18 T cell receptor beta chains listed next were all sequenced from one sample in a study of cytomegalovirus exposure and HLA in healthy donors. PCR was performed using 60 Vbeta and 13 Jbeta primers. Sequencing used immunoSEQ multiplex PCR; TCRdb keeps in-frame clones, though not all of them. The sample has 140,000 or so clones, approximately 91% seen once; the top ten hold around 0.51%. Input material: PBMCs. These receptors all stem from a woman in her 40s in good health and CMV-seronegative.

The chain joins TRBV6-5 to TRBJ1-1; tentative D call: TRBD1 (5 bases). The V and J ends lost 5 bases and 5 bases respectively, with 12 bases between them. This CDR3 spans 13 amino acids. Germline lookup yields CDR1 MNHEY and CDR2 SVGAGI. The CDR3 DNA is TGTGCCAGCAGTGGGGGGAGTGGGACTGAAGCTTTCTTT. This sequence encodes CASSGGSGTEAFF.

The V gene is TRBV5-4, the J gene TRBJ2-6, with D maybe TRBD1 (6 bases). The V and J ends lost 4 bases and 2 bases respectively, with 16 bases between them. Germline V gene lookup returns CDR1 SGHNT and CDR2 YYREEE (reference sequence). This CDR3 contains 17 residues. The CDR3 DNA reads TGTGCCAGCAGCGGGGGCGGCGATCCGGCTGGGGCCAACGTCCTGACTTTC. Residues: CASSGGGDPAGANVLTF.

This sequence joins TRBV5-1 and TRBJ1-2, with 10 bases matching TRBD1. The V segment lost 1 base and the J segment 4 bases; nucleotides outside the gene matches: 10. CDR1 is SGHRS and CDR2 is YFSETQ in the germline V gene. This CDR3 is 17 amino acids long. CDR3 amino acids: CASSLSRQGAPSYGYTF. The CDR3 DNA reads TGCGCCAGCAGCTTGAGCCGACAGGGGGCGCCCTCCTATGGCTACACCTTC.

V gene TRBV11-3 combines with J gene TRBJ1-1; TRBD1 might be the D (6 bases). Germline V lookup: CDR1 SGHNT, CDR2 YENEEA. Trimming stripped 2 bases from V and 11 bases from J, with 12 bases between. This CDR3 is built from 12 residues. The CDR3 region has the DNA TGTGCCAGCAGCTTACCCGCAGGGGACGCTTTCTTT. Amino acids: CASSLPAGDAFF.

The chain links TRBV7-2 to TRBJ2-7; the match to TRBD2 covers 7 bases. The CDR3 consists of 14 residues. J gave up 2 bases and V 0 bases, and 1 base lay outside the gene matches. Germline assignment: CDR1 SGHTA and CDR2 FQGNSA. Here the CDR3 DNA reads TGTGCCAGCAGCTTAGCGGGAGGGCCCTACGAGCAGTACTTC. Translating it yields CASSLAGGPYEQYF.

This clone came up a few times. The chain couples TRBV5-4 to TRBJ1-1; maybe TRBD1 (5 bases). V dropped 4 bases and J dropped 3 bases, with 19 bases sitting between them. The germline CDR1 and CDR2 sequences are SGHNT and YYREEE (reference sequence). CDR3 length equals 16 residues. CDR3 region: CASSPPRGDFYTEAFF. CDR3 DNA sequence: TGTGCCAGCAGCCCTCCCCGGGGGGATTTTTACACTGAAGCTTTCTTT. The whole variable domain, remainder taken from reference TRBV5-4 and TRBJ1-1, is ETGVTQSPTHLIKTRGQQVTLRCSSQSGHNTVSWYQQALGQGPQFIFQYYREEENGRGNFPPRFSGLQFPNYSSELNVNALELDDSALYLCASSPPRGDFYTEAFFGQGTRLTVV.

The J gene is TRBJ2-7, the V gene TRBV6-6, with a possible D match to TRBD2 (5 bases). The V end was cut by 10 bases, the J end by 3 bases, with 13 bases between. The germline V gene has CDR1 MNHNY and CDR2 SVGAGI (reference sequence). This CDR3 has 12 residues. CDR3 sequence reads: CAISPSNYEQYF. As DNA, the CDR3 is TGTGCCATCAGCCCTAGCAACTACGAGCAGTACTTC.

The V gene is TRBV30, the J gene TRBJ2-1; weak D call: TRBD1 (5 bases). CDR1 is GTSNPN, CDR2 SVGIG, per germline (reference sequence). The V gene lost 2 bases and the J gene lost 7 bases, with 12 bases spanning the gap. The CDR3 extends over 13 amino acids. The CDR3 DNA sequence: TGTGCCTGGAGTCAGGGTGTAGGGAATGAGCAGTTCTTC. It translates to CAWSQGVGNEQFF.

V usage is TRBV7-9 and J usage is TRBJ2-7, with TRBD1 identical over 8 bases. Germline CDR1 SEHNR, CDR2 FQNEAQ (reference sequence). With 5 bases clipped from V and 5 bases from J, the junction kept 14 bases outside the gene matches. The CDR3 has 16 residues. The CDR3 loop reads CASSHGAGQGAHEQYF. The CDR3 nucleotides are TGTGCCAGCAGCCACGGGGCGGGCCAGGGGGCCCACGAGCAGTACTTC.

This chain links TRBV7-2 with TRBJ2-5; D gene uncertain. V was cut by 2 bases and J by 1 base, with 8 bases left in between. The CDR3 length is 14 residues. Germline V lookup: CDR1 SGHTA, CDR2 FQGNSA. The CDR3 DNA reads TGTGCCAGCAGCTTATTAGCCTTCCAAGAGACCCAGTACTTC. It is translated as CASSLLAFQETQYF. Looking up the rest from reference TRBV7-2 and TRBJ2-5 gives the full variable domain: GAGVSQSPSNKVTEKGKDVELRCDPISGHTALYWYRQSLGQGLEFLIYFQGNSAPDKSGLPSDRFSAERTGGSVSTLTIQRTQQEDSAVYLCASSLLAFQETQYFGPGTRLLVL.

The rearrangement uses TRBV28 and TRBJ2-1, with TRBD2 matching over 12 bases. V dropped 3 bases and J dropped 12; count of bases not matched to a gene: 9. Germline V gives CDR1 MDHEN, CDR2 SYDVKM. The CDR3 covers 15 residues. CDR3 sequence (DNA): TGTGCCAGCAGTTTCCCCTGGACTAGCGGGATGGGGCAGTTCTTC. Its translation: CASSFPWTSGMGQFF.

The CDR3 DNA follows: TGTGCCGGCGGGGGGAACCACGAGCAGTACTTC. Its translation is CAGGGNHEQYF. The chain recombines TRBV7-9 with TRBJ2-7; 8 bases map to TRBD2. The V gene end was trimmed by 11 bases and the J gene end by 5 bases; junction bases not matched to a gene: 5. Germline lookup yields CDR1 SEHNR and CDR2 FQNEAQ (reference sequence). This CDR3 is 11 amino acids long.

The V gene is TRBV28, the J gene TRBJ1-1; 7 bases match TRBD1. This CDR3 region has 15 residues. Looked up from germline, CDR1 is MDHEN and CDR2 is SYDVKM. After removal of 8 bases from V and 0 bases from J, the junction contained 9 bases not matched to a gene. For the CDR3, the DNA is TGTGCCAGCGCGGGACAGTCGACAATGAACACTGAAGCTTTCTTT. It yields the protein CASAGQSTMNTEAFF.

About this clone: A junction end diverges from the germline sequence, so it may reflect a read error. The CDR3 spells CASRLGDTLSYEQYF. As DNA, the CDR3 is TGCGCCAGCAGGTTGGGGGACACCCTGTCCTACGAGCAGTACTTC. The chain combines TRBV5-1 with TRBJ2-7, with D tentatively TRBD1 (6 bases). The germline V gene encodes CDR1 SGHRS and CDR2 YFSETQ. The CDR3 extends over 15 amino acids.

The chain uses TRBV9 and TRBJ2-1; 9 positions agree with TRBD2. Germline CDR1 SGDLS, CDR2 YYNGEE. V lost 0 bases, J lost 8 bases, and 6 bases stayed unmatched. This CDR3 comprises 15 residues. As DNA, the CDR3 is TGTGCCAGCAGCGTAGGGGTTAGCGGGAGCGATGAGCAGTTCTTC. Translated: CASSVGVSGSDEQFF.

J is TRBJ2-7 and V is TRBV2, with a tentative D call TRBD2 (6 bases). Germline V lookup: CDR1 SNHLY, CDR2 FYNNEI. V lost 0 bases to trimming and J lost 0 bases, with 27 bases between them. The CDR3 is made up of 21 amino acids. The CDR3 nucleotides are TGTGCCAGCAGTGAAGCGCTTCCAACCCTAGGCGGGAAGGATATCTCCTACGAGCAGTACTTC. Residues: CASSEALPTLGGKDISYEQYF. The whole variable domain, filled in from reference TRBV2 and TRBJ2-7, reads EPEVTQTPSHQVTQMGQEVILRCVPISNHLYFYWYRQILGQKVEFLVSFYNNEISEKSEIFDDQFSVERPDGSNFTLKIRSTKLEDSAMYFCASSEALPTLGGKDISYEQYFGPGTRLTVT.

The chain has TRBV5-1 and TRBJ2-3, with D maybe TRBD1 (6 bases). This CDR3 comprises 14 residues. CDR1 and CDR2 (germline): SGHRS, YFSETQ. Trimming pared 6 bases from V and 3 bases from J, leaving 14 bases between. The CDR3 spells CASNVQGFTDTQYF. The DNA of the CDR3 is TGCGCCAGCAATGTACAGGGATTTACAGATACGCAGTATTTT.

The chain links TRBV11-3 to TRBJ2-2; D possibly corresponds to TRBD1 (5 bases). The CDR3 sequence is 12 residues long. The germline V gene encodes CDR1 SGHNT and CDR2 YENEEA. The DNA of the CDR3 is TGTGAGCCACAGGTCAACACCGGGGAGCTGTTTTTT. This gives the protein CEPQVNTGELFF. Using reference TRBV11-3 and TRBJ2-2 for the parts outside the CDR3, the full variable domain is EAGVVQSPRYKIIEKKQPVAFWCNPISGHNTLYWYLQNLGQGPELLIRYENEEAVDDSQLPKDRFSAERLKGVDSTLKIQPAELGDSAVYLCEPQVNTGELFFGEGSRLTVL.